Detailed here is one T cell receptor (beta chain). Trimming removed 4 bases at V and 1 base at J, with 14 bases between. CDR1 is SGHRS and CDR2 is YFSETQ in the germline V gene. The CDR3 is made up of 15 amino acids. The data originate from a study of blood T cell repertoires in COVID-19. Study-wide background: COVID-19 samples, acute and convalescent, were from the United States, Italy and Spain. PBMCs, B-cell-depleted T cells, or T cells were the source of the cDNA or gDNA that made up the material.

Methods used by the authors: Nucleated cell number was recorded as an estimate derived from reference gene primer amplification. The data were produced by immunoSEQ multiplex PCR, yet TCRdb's version contains in-frame clones alone and is incomplete. V and J calls and clone size are those listed in that table; D and trimming were worked out from the DNA. The repertoire holds about 50,000 clones, with 70% to 90% as singletons. This TCR was recovered from a woman aged 55-70 years with acute or convalescent COVID-19. The sample taken for sequencing was peripheral blood. V gene TRBV5-1 combines with J gene TRBJ1-1; a possible D gene is TRBD1 (5 bases). The DNA of the CDR3 is TGCGCCAGCAGCCTGGGGGACTCAAGGAACACTGAAGCTTTCTTT. This sequence encodes CASSLGDSRNTEAFF.